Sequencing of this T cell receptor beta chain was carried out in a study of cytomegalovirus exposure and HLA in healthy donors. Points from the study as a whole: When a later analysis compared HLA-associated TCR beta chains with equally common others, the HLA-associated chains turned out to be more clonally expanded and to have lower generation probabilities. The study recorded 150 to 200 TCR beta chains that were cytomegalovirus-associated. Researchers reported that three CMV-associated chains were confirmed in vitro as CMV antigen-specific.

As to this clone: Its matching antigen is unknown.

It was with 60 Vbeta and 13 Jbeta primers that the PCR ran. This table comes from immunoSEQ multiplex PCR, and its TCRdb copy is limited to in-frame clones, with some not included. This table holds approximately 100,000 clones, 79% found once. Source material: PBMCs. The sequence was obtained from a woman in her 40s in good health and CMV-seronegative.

The CDR3 coding sequence is TGCAGCGTTGATGACATGTCAGCTCAGACCCAGTACTTC. This encodes CSVDDMSAQTQYF. This chain connects TRBV29-1 to TRBJ2-5, with no clear D. With 3 bases removed from V and 6 bases from J, the gap between germline ends came to 14 bases. Germline CDR1 reads SQVTM; CDR2 reads ANQGSEA. CDR3 length: 13 residues. Drawing the rest from reference TRBV29-1 and TRBJ2-5, the complete variable domain is SAVISQKPSRDICQRGTSLTIQCQVDSQVTMMFWYRQQPGQSLTLIATANQGSEATYESGFVIDKFPISRPNLTFSTLTVSNMSPEDSSIYLCSVDDMSAQTQYFGPGTRLLVL.